A selection of T cell receptor beta chains follows, all from one sample in a study of T cells in Graves' hyperthyroidism and ophthalmopathy. A single record per CDR3 protein comes from TCRdb applying MiXCR to the multiplex PCR reads. The profile shows approximately 600,000 distinct CDR3 sequences, about 20% of them singletons. Source material: blood. The receptors here all came from a man aged 30-40 years with Graves' ophthalmopathy. The CDR3 runs from the conserved cysteine through the conserved F or W. The order of the fields is J gene, clone size, V gene, D gene, CDR3 protein, CDR3 DNA. A D gene is named only where the DNA matches it firmly. The listing skips clone size in some rows; elsewhere it reads once, few, many or a size class.

TRBJ1-1 | few | TRBV20-1 | NA | CSARDLRGTRGTEAFF | TGCAGTGCTAGAGATCTGAGGGGGACAAGGGGGACTGAAGCTTTCTTT
TRBJ2-6 | NA | TRBV5-1 | NA | CASSAGHLGGANVLTF | TGCGCCAGCAGCGCGGGACACCTGGGGGGGGCCAACGTCCTGACTTTC
TRBJ2-3 | many | TRBV30 | NA | CAWSVVGGDTQYF | TGTGCCTGGAGTGTAGTTGGGGGCGATACGCAGTATTTT
TRBJ1-2 | many | TRBV20-1 | NA | CSAPFTFRAFDYGYTF | TGCAGTGCTCCATTCACTTTTAGGGCGTTCGACTATGGCTACACCTTC
TRBJ1-1 | many | TRBV28 | NA | CASSFGTQASEAFF | TGTGCCAGCAGTTTCGGGACACAAGCGTCTGAAGCTTTCTTT
TRBJ2-7 | NA | TRBV4-3 | TRBD1 | CASSQGKGQGFYEQYF | TGCGCCAGCAGCCAAGGCAAGGGACAGGGGTTCTACGAGCAGTACTTC
TRBJ2-5 | NA | TRBV3-1 | TRBD1 | CASSAQGAGKETQYF | TGTGCCAGCAGCGCGCAGGGGGCGGGCAAAGAGACCCAGTACTTC
TRBJ2-6 | few | TRBV5-1 | NA | CASSLSLSAGGVLTF | TGCGCCAGCAGCTTGAGCCTCAGTGCAGGCGGCGTCCTGACTTTC
TRBJ2-7 | NA | TRBV20-1 | NA | CSAETRAGITYEQYF | TGCAGTGCTGAAACCCGGGCAGGAATAACCTACGAGCAGTACTTC
TRBJ1-5 | NA | TRBV15 | NA | CATSRDLGAAQPQHF | TGTGCCACCAGCAGAGATCTGGGGGCAGCTCAGCCCCAGCATTTT
TRBJ1-1 | few | TRBV20-1 | NA | CSAAWIGTEAFF | TGCAGTGCTGCGTGGATTGGCACTGAAGCTTTCTTT
TRBJ1-2 | few | TRBV7-9 | TRBD1 | CASRLDRGPLLIQTF | TGTGCCAGCAGACTGGACAGGGGGCCCCTCCTTATCCAAACCTTC
TRBJ1-6 | NA | TRBV4-1 | TRBD1 | CASSRTGTGDGGLHF | TGCGCCAGCAGCCGGACAGGGACTGGGGATGGGGGCCTCCACTTT
TRBJ2-1 | NA | TRBV28 | TRBD2 | CASSYRAGGNEQFF | TGTGCCAGCAGTTATCGAGCGGGAGGCAATGAGCAGTTCTTC
TRBJ2-7 | NA | TRBV28 | NA | CASSLPAPYEQYF | TGTGCCAGCAGCCTTCCGGCCCCCTACGAGCAGTACTTC
TRBJ2-1 | NA | TRBV30 | NA | CASLRGAYNEQFF | TGTGCCTCTCTCAGGGGAGCCTACAATGAGCAGTTCTTC